Listed below are T cell receptor beta chains from one sample, sequenced in a study of blood T cell repertoires in COVID-19. Clones were sequenced by immunoSEQ multiplex PCR, and TCRdb holds only the in-frame ones, with some missing. Counted here are some 190,000 clones, under 90% occurring once; the ten biggest clones make up roughly 6.7%. The sequenced sample was peripheral blood. These TCRs come from a man aged 60-69 years with acute or convalescent COVID-19. Each CDR3 is given with its conserved first and last residue. The D gene is left open where the match is weak. Clone size is shown for a subset of rows, as once, few, many or a class of expanded clone.

d_gene: -
abundance: -
v_gene: TRBV7-5
j_gene: TRBJ2-7
CDR3nt: TGTAAACCGGGGTCACCACTCTCCTACGAGCAGTACTTC
CDR3aa: CKPGSPLSYEQYF

d_gene: TRBD1
abundance: -
v_gene: TRBV11-2
j_gene: TRBJ1-1
CDR3nt: TGTGCCAGCAGCCCATTATGGGGACAGGGGACGACTGAAGCTTTCTTT
CDR3aa: CASSPLWGQGTTEAFF

d_gene: -
abundance: -
v_gene: TRBV18
j_gene: TRBJ1-5
CDR3nt: TGTGCCAGCTCACCGGGGGGGATACAGCCCCAGCATTTT
CDR3aa: CASSPGGIQPQHF

d_gene: -
abundance: -
v_gene: TRBV12-3/TRBV12-4
j_gene: TRBJ1-2
CDR3nt: TGTGCCAGCAGTACCGGTCGGAACTATGGCTACACCTTC
CDR3aa: CASSTGRNYGYTF

d_gene: TRBD1
abundance: -
v_gene: TRBV29-1
j_gene: TRBJ1-1
CDR3nt: TGCAGCGTGCTCCGGGACAGGGGGGACACTGAAGCTTTCTTT
CDR3aa: CSVLRDRGDTEAFF

d_gene: TRBD1
abundance: -
v_gene: TRBV7-2
j_gene: TRBJ2-7
CDR3nt: TGTGCCAGCAGCCGGTGGGTGACAGGGGAAAGTAACGAGCAGTACTTC
CDR3aa: CASSRWVTGESNEQYF

d_gene: TRBD1
abundance: -
v_gene: TRBV7-2
j_gene: TRBJ2-7
CDR3nt: TGTGCCAGCAGCCCCGACAGGGGGCAAGGGTACGAGCAGTACTTC
CDR3aa: CASSPDRGQGYEQYF

d_gene: TRBD1
abundance: -
v_gene: TRBV2
j_gene: TRBJ2-1
CDR3nt: TGTGCCAGCAGTGAATCCGGGACAGACCTTTACAATGAGCAGTTCTTC
CDR3aa: CASSESGTDLYNEQFF

d_gene: TRBD2
abundance: -
v_gene: TRBV4-1
j_gene: TRBJ2-3
CDR3nt: TGCGCCACCAGACTAGCGGGTCCCACAGATACGCAGTATTTT
CDR3aa: CATRLAGPTDTQYF

d_gene: TRBD2
abundance: -
v_gene: TRBV7-9
j_gene: TRBJ2-1
CDR3nt: TGTGCCAGCAGCCTTGGACTAGCGGGGGGAAATGAGCAGTTCTTC
CDR3aa: CASSLGLAGGNEQFF

d_gene: TRBD1
abundance: -
v_gene: TRBV30
j_gene: TRBJ2-5
CDR3nt: TGTGCCTGGAGCCCTCTGACAGGGGGCCAAGAGACCCAGTACTTC
CDR3aa: CAWSPLTGGQETQYF

d_gene: TRBD2
abundance: -
v_gene: TRBV9
j_gene: TRBJ2-2
CDR3nt: TGTGCCAGCAGCGTTGGGACTAGCGGGGGGTACGGGGAGCTGTTTTTT
CDR3aa: CASSVGTSGGYGELFF

d_gene: -
abundance: -
v_gene: TRBV6-5
j_gene: TRBJ1-3
CDR3nt: TGTGCCAGCAGCCCCCCCGCAGGTTCGGGAAACACCATATATTTT
CDR3aa: CASSPPAGSGNTIYF

d_gene: TRBD2
abundance: many
v_gene: TRBV27
j_gene: TRBJ2-1
CDR3nt: TGTGCCAGCAGTTACCCTAGCGGGGAGTTAAACAATGAGCAGTTCTTC
CDR3aa: CASSYPSGELNNEQFF

d_gene: TRBD1
abundance: -
v_gene: TRBV6-6
j_gene: TRBJ1-2
CDR3nt: TGTGCCAGCAGTTACTCGGCCGTCAGGGGGCGTGATGGCTACACCTTC
CDR3aa: CASSYSAVRGRDGYTF

d_gene: TRBD1
abundance: -
v_gene: TRBV30
j_gene: TRBJ2-1
CDR3nt: TGTGCCTGGTGGACAGGGAAGGGGGTTAGGAAAAATGAGCAGTTCTTC
CDR3aa: CAWWTGKGVRKNEQFF

d_gene: TRBD2
abundance: -
v_gene: TRBV7-9
j_gene: TRBJ2-1
CDR3nt: TGTGCCAGCAGCTCCTCCCCCGGGGTAGCGGGAGTGGGCAATGAGCAGTTCTTC
CDR3aa: CASSSSPGVAGVGNEQFF

d_gene: -
abundance: -
v_gene: TRBV5-5
j_gene: TRBJ2-1
CDR3nt: TGTGCCAGCAGCTTGGCGGGGACTTCCTCCTACAATGAGCAGTTCTTC
CDR3aa: CASSLAGTSSYNEQFF

d_gene: -
abundance: once
v_gene: TRBV12-3/TRBV12-4
j_gene: TRBJ1-1
CDR3nt: TGTGCCAGCAGTACGCGCACTGAAGCTTTCTTT
CDR3aa: CASSTRTEAFF

d_gene: TRBD2
abundance: -
v_gene: TRBV7-3
j_gene: TRBJ2-1
CDR3nt: TGTGCCAGCAGCTTGGGGACTAGCAGTGAGCAGTTCTTC
CDR3aa: CASSLGTSSEQFF

d_gene: -
abundance: -
v_gene: TRBV27
j_gene: TRBJ1-1
CDR3nt: TGTGCCAGCAGTTGGCGGGGGTGGGGTGCGGTCGAGAACACTGAAGCTTTCTTT
CDR3aa: CASSWRGWGAVENTEAFF

d_gene: -
abundance: -
v_gene: TRBV14
j_gene: TRBJ1-2
CDR3nt: TGTGCCAGCAGCCAAGGGGTCGGGGGCTATGGCTACACCTTC
CDR3aa: CASSQGVGGYGYTF

d_gene: TRBD1
abundance: -
v_gene: TRBV9
j_gene: TRBJ1-1
CDR3nt: TGTGCCAGCAGCGTAGAGGACAGGGGGCGAACTGAAGCTTTCTTT
CDR3aa: CASSVEDRGRTEAFF

d_gene: -
abundance: -
v_gene: TRBV7-8
j_gene: TRBJ1-4
CDR3nt: TGTGCCAGCAGCTCACAGGGTTCCCTCACTAATGAAAAACTGTTTTTT
CDR3aa: CASSSQGSLTNEKLFF

d_gene: -
abundance: -
v_gene: TRBV7-9
j_gene: TRBJ1-1
CDR3nt: TGTGCCAGCAGCTTAGAAGGGGACACTGAAGCTTTCTTT
CDR3aa: CASSLEGDTEAFF

d_gene: TRBD1
abundance: -
v_gene: TRBV10-3
j_gene: TRBJ1-5
CDR3nt: TGTGCCATCAGTGTAGACAGGGCCAGTCAGCCCCAGCATTTT
CDR3aa: CAISVDRASQPQHF

d_gene: -
abundance: -
v_gene: TRBV3-1/TRBV3-2
j_gene: TRBJ1-2
CDR3nt: TGTGCCAGCAGCCAAAGCAGGGCTAACTATGGCTACACCTTC
CDR3aa: CASSQSRANYGYTF

d_gene: -
abundance: -
v_gene: TRBV6-5
j_gene: TRBJ2-7
CDR3nt: TGTGCCAGCACTAGTGTCTACGAGCAGTACTTC
CDR3aa: CASTSVYEQYF

d_gene: TRBD1
abundance: many
v_gene: TRBV5-1
j_gene: TRBJ2-1
CDR3nt: TGCGCCAGCTTAGCAGGGGGCATAGGATTGAATGAGCAGTTCTTC
CDR3aa: CASLAGGIGLNEQFF

d_gene: -
abundance: -
v_gene: TRBV3-1/TRBV3-2
j_gene: TRBJ1-2
CDR3nt: TGTGCCAGCAGCCAAGGTCGAGTCAGGGGCGCGCAGAATGGCTACACCTTC
CDR3aa: CASSQGRVRGAQNGYTF

d_gene: -
abundance: -
v_gene: TRBV4-2
j_gene: TRBJ1-6
CDR3nt: TGTGCCAGCAGCCAGTGGCAGGGAAATTCACCCCTCCACTTT
CDR3aa: CASSQWQGNSPLHF

d_gene: -
abundance: -
v_gene: TRBV6-5
j_gene: TRBJ1-1
CDR3nt: TGTGCCAGCACCGACACAGGGATGAACACTGAAGCTTTCTTT
CDR3aa: CASTDTGMNTEAFF

d_gene: -
abundance: -
v_gene: TRBV2
j_gene: TRBJ1-6
CDR3nt: TGTGCCAGCAGTGTAGACAGCCCAGATAATTCACCCCTCCACTTT
CDR3aa: CASSVDSPDNSPLHF

d_gene: -
abundance: few
v_gene: TRBV7-9
j_gene: TRBJ2-7
CDR3nt: TGTGCCAGCAGCTTAGGAGGGCCCTACGAGCAGTACTTC
CDR3aa: CASSLGGPYEQYF

d_gene: TRBD2
abundance: -
v_gene: TRBV7-2
j_gene: TRBJ2-7
CDR3nt: TGTGCCAGCAGCTTTAGCGGGGCCTCCTACGAGCAGTACTTC
CDR3aa: CASSFSGASYEQYF

d_gene: -
abundance: -
v_gene: TRBV7-9
j_gene: TRBJ2-7
CDR3nt: TGTGCCAGCAGCTTAGCTCCAATTAGATCCGAGCAGTACTTC
CDR3aa: CASSLAPIRSEQYF

d_gene: TRBD1
abundance: -
v_gene: TRBV27
j_gene: TRBJ1-5
CDR3nt: TGTGCCAGCAGTCATGTCCGGGACAGGGGACCTAATCAGCCCCAGCATTTT
CDR3aa: CASSHVRDRGPNQPQHF

d_gene: TRBD1
abundance: -
v_gene: TRBV4-1
j_gene: TRBJ1-5
CDR3nt: TGCGCCAGCAGCCCCCGGGACAGACAGCCCCAGCATTTT
CDR3aa: CASSPRDRQPQHF

d_gene: -
abundance: few
v_gene: TRBV5-4
j_gene: TRBJ2-5
CDR3nt: TGTGCCAGCAGCCGGGACATCCAAGAGACCCAGTACTTC
CDR3aa: CASSRDIQETQYF

d_gene: -
abundance: -
v_gene: TRBV6-6
j_gene: TRBJ2-7
CDR3nt: TGTGCCAGCAGCACAGGACCGTACTACGAGCAGTACTTC
CDR3aa: CASSTGPYYEQYF

d_gene: TRBD1
abundance: -
v_gene: TRBV2
j_gene: TRBJ1-5
CDR3nt: TGTGCCAGCAGGGCGGGACAGAGTAGCAATCAGCCCCAGCATTTT
CDR3aa: CASRAGQSSNQPQHF

d_gene: -
abundance: few
v_gene: TRBV3-1/TRBV3-2
j_gene: TRBJ1-6
CDR3nt: TGTGCCAGCAGCCAACATGCGGGGAATTCACCCCTCCACTTT
CDR3aa: CASSQHAGNSPLHF

d_gene: TRBD2
abundance: -
v_gene: TRBV9
j_gene: TRBJ2-1
CDR3nt: TGTGCCAGCAGCGTAGCTAGCGGTCTTTACAATGAACAGTTCTTC
CDR3aa: CASSVASGLYNEQFF

d_gene: -
abundance: -
v_gene: TRBV3-1/TRBV3-2
j_gene: TRBJ2-7
CDR3nt: TGTGCCAGCAGCCAAGCGGTCGAGCAGTACTTC
CDR3aa: CASSQAVEQYF

d_gene: -
abundance: once
v_gene: TRBV9
j_gene: TRBJ1-2
CDR3nt: TGTGCCAGCAGCGTGGCAGAAAACTATGGCTACACCTTC
CDR3aa: CASSVAENYGYTF

d_gene: -
abundance: -
v_gene: TRBV2
j_gene: TRBJ2-3
CDR3nt: TGTGCCATGCGCCGGGACAAATCGGCCCGCACAGATACGCAGTATTTT
CDR3aa: CAMRRDKSARTDTQYF

d_gene: TRBD2
abundance: many
v_gene: TRBV4-1
j_gene: TRBJ2-1
CDR3nt: TGCGCCAGCAGCCAAGATCACGAGGGGGGACTAGCGGGGCAGTTCTTC
CDR3aa: CASSQDHEGGLAGQFF

d_gene: -
abundance: -
v_gene: TRBV29-1
j_gene: TRBJ2-5
CDR3nt: TGCAGCGTTGACGGAGTCGAATTGTACCAAGAGACCCAGTACTTC
CDR3aa: CSVDGVELYQETQYF

d_gene: -
abundance: -
v_gene: TRBV30
j_gene: TRBJ1-4
CDR3nt: TGTGCCTGGAGTGGGGCCGTAGAAAAACTGTTTTTT
CDR3aa: CAWSGAVEKLFF